The entry below describes one T cell receptor beta chain. Clones were read by immunoSEQ multiplex PCR, and TCRdb kept only the in-frame ones, dropping some. The sample contains more than 200,000 clones, around 84% of which appear only once. This sample was taken from a study of blood T cell repertoires in COVID-19. Study-wide context: Donors in the United States, Italy and Spain gave samples during acute or convalescent COVID-19. Nucleic acid was either cDNA or gDNA, and it came from T cells, B-cell-depleted T cells, or PBMCs.

The CDR3 loop spans 12 amino acids. V lost 6 bases to trimming and J lost 2 bases, with 8 bases between them. CDR1 is MNHEY and CDR2 is SVGAGI in the germline V gene. The sample was peripheral blood. The sequence was obtained from a man in his sixties with acute or convalescent COVID-19. The J gene is TRBJ2-7, the V gene TRBV6-5; D ambiguous. Here the CDR3 reads CASSPTAYEQYF. The CDR3, as DNA: TGTGCCAGCAGCCCCACGGCCTACGAGCAGTACTTC.